These 8 T cell receptor beta chains came from one sample sequenced in a study of T cell responses to AZD1222 COVID-19 vaccine. Some clones are missing from TCRdb's copy, which holds only in-frame ones; the method was immunoSEQ multiplex PCR. The sample yields 140,000 to 150,000 clones, around 90% seen once. Here the sequenced sample was peripheral blood, taken 28 days after the second AZD1222 dose. All receptors come from an adult who received the AZD1222 COVID-19 vaccine.

This clone appeared a few times. The rearrangement uses TRBV13 and TRBJ1-3; TRBD1 aligns across 8 bases. Germline lookup yields CDR1 PRHDT and CDR2 FYEKMQ (reference sequence). V was clipped by 5 bases and J by 4 bases; unmatched bases: 4. The CDR3 loop spans 14 amino acids. CDR3 sequence: CASSARTGGNTIYF. In DNA, the CDR3 is TGTGCCAGCAGCGCCCGGACAGGGGGAAACACCATATATTTT. The whole variable domain, remainder taken from reference TRBV13 and TRBJ1-3, is AAGVIQSPRHLIKEKRETATLKCYPIPRHDTVYWYQQGPGQDPQFLISFYEKMQSDKGSIPDRFSAQQFSDYHSELNMSSLELGDSALYFCASSARTGGNTIYFGEGSWLTVV.

The rearrangement links TRBV19 to TRBJ2-6; the match to TRBD2 covers 13 bases. Per the germline V gene, CDR1 is LNHDA and CDR2 is SQIVND (reference sequence). This CDR3 has 18 amino acids. J was trimmed by 4 bases and V by 7 bases; bases with no gene match: 10. The CDR3 DNA is TGTGCCAGTACCAGACTAGCGGGAGGCTTGTCCGGGGCCAACGTCCTGACTTTC. The encoded protein is CASTRLAGGLSGANVLTF.

This rearrangement joins TRBV29-1 to TRBJ1-2; unclear D gene. Deletions cut 4 bases from V and 5 bases from J, with 20 bases between. CDR3 length equals 15 residues. The germline gives CDR1 SQVTM, CDR2 ANQGSEA. The CDR3 DNA is TGCAGCGTTGGTGCGGCTCCCGGCGTTTGGTATGGCTACACCTTC. It translates to CSVGAAPGVWYGYTF.

The chain couples TRBV7-2 to TRBJ2-7; weak D call: TRBD1 (6 bases). The germline V and J ends were trimmed by 5 bases and 0 bases, with 11 bases remaining between them. Germline V gives CDR1 SGHTA, CDR2 FQGNSA. The CDR3 extends over 14 amino acids. CDR3 residues: CASSGQSTSYEQYF. The CDR3 DNA is TGTGCCAGCAGCGGACAGTCCACCTCCTACGAGCAGTACTTC. The full variable domain, completed using reference TRBV7-2 and TRBJ2-7, is GAGVSQSPSNKVTEKGKDVELRCDPISGHTALYWYRQSLGQGLEFLIYFQGNSAPDKSGLPSDRFSAERTGGSVSTLTIQRTQQEDSAVYLCASSGQSTSYEQYFGPGTRLTVT.

The chain couples TRBV5-1 to TRBJ2-5; D may be TRBD1 or TRBD2 (6 bases each). CDR1 is SGHRS and CDR2 is YFSETQ in the germline V gene. Trimming shortened V by 0 bases and J by 4 bases, and 13 bases separated the two germline ends. The CDR3 covers 15 residues. The CDR3 nucleotides read TGCGCCAGCAGCTTGGAAGGGGGGTCTCCAGAGACCCAGTACTTC. Residues: CASSLEGGSPETQYF.

The chain uses TRBV28 and TRBJ2-7, with unresolved D. The CDR3 totals 15 residues. In germline, CDR1 is MDHEN, CDR2 SYDVKM. V was shortened by 3 bases and J by 5 bases, with 17 bases between the two germline ends. The CDR3 protein is CASSFVIQAGHEQYF. The DNA for the CDR3 is TGTGCCAGCAGTTTTGTTATCCAGGCCGGGCACGAGCAGTACTTC.

The V gene is TRBV9, the J gene TRBJ2-3; 14 positions match TRBD2. Trimming at V came to 1 base and at J to 0 bases, leaving 10 bases not matched to a gene. The germline V gene encodes CDR1 SGDLS and CDR2 YYNGEE. CDR3 length: 20 residues. This chain's CDR3 is CASSVRPLGTSGRSTDTQYF. CDR3 DNA: TGTGCCAGCAGCGTACGACCTTTAGGGACTAGCGGGAGAAGCACAGATACGCAGTATTTT.

The rearrangement uses TRBV2 and TRBJ2-7; D not certain. CDR3 length: 14 residues. Germline loops: CDR1 SNHLY, CDR2 FYNNEI. Trimming took 3 bases from V and 2 from J, leaving 11 bases between them. CDR3 coding DNA: TGTGCCAGCAGTGAGGGGATCGCTACCTACGAGCAGTACTTC. This translates into CASSEGIATYEQYF.